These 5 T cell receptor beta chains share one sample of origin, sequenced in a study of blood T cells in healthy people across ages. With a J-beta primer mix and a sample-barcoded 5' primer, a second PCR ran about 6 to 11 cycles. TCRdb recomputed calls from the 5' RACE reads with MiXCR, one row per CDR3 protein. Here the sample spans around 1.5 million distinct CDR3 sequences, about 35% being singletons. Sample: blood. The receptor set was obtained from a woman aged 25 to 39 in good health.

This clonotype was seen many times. Here the CDR3 DNA reads TGTGCCAGCAGCTCCTTCAGGAGCGGGAGGAACGAGCAGTACTTC. Translated: CASSSFRSGRNEQYF. This sequence joins TRBV27 and TRBJ2-7; 9 nucleotides agree with TRBD2. The V and J ends lost 6 bases and 5 bases, in that order; junction bases with no gene match: 11. CDR1 and CDR2 from the germline V gene are MNHEY and SMNVEV (reference sequence). This CDR3 contains 15 residues.

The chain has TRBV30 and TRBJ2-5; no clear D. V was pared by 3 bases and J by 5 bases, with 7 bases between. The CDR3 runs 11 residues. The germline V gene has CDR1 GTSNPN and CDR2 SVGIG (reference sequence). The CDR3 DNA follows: TGTGCCTGGAGGTTGGGGGAGACCCAGTACTTC. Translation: CAWRLGETQYF.

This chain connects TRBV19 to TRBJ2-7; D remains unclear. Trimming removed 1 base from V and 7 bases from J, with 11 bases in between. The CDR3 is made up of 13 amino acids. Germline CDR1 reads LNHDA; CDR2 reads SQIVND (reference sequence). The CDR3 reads CASSIVGVAEQYF. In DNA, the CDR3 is TGTGCCAGTAGTATAGTCGGCGTCGCGGAGCAGTACTTC.

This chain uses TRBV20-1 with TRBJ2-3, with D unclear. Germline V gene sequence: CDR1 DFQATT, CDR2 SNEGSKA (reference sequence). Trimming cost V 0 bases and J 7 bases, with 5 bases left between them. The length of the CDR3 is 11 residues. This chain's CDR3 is CSARDLNTQYF. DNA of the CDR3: TGCAGTGCTAGAGACTTAAATACGCAGTATTTT.

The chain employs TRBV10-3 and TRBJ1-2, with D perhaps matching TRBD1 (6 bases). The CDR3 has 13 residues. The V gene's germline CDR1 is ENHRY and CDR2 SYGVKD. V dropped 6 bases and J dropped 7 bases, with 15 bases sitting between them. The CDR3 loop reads CAIRDPGAGGYTF. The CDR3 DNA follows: TGTGCCATCAGGGATCCAGGGGCTGGTGGCTACACCTTC.